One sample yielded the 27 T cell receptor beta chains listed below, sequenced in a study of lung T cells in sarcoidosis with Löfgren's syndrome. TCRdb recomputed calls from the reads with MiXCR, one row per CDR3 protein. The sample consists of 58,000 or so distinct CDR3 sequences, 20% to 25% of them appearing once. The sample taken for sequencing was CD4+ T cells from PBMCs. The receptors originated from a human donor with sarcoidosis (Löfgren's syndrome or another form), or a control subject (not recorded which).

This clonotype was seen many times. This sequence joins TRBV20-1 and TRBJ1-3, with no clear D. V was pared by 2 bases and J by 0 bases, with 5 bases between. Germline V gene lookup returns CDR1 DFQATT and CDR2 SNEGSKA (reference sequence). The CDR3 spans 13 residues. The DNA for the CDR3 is TGCAGTGCTAGACAGAACTCTGGAAACACCATATATTTT. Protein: CSARQNSGNTIYF.

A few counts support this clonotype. This CDR3 reads CASSIASGVGETQYF. The CDR3 DNA is TGTGCCAGTAGTATAGCTAGCGGCGTCGGGGAGACCCAGTACTTC. This chain joins TRBV19 and TRBJ2-5; 7 nucleotides align to TRBD2. V lost 1 base and J lost 5; bases outside the gene matches: 7. Germline loops: CDR1 LNHDA, CDR2 SQIVND (reference sequence). CDR3 size: 15 residues. Drawing the rest from reference TRBV19 and TRBJ2-5, the complete variable domain is DGGITQSPKYLFRKEGQNVTLSCEQNLNHDAMYWYRQDPGQGLRLIYYSQIVNDFQKGDIAEGYSVSREKKESFPLTVTSAQKNPTAFYLCASSIASGVGETQYFGPGTRLLVL.

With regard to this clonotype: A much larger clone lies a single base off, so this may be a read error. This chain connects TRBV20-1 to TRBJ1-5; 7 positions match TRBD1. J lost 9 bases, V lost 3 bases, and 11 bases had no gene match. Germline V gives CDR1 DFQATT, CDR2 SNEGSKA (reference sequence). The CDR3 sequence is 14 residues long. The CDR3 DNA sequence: TGCAGTGCTAGTATTCCGGAGGGGGCTCGGCCCCAGCATTTT. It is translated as CSASIPEGARPQHF.

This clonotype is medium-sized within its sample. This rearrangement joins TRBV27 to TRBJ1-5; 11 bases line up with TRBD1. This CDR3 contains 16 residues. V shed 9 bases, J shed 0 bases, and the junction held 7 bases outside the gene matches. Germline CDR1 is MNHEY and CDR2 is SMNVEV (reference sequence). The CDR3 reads CASRTGGLHSNQPQHF. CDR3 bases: TGTGCCAGTCGGACAGGGGGCTTACATAGCAATCAGCCCCAGCATTTT.

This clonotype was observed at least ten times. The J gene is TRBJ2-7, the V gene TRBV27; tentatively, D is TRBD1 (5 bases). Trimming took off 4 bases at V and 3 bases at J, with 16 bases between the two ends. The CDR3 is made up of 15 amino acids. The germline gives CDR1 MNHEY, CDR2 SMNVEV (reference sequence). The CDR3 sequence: CASSSTDGGYYEQYF. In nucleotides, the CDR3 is TGTGCCAGCAGTTCGACAGACGGCGGATACTACGAGCAGTACTTC.

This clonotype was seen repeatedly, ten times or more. Here the CDR3 DNA reads TGTGCCAGCAGTCCTCTAGCGGGCGGAGGGGAAACCCAGTACTTC. It yields the protein CASSPLAGGGETQYF. The J gene is TRBJ2-5, the V gene TRBV28, with 8 bases identical to TRBD2. Germline values: CDR1 MDHEN, CDR2 SYDVKM. J lost 8 bases, V lost 5 bases, and 13 bases had no gene match. The CDR3 is 15 amino acids.

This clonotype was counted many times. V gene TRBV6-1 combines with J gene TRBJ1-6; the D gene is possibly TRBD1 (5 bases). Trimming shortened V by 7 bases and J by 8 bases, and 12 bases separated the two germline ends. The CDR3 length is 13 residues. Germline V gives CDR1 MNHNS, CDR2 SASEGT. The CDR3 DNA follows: TGTGCCAGCACCGGGACGGAGGATTCACCCCTCCACTTT. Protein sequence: CASTGTEDSPLHF.

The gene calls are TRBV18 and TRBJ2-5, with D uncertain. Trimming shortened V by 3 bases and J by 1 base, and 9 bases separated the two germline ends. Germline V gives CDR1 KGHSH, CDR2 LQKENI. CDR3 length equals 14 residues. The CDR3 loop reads CASSPSGSQETQYF. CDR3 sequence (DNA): TGTGCCAGCTCACCTAGTGGCAGCCAAGAGACCCAGTACTTC.

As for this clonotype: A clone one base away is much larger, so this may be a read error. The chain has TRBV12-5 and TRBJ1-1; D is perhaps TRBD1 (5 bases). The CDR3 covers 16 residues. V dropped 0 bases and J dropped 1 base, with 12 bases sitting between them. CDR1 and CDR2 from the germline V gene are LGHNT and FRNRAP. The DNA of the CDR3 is TGTGCTAGTGGTTTGGTCTCTGAGGGGCAGAACACTGAAGCTTTCTTT. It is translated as CASGLVSEGQNTEAFF.

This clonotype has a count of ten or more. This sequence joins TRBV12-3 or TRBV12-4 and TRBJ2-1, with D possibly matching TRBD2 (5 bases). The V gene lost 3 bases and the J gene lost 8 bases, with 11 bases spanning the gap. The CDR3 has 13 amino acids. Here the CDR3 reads CASSLKGVYEQFF. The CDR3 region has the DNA TGTGCCAGCAGTTTGAAGGGAGTCTATGAGCAGTTCTTC.

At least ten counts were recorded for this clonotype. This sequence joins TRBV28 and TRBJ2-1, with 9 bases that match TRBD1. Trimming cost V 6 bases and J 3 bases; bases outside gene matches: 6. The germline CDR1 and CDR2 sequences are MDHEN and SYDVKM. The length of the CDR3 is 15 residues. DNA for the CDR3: TGTGCCAGCAGCATAGAGGGACAGGGCTACAATGAGCAGTTCTTC. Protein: CASSIEGQGYNEQFF.

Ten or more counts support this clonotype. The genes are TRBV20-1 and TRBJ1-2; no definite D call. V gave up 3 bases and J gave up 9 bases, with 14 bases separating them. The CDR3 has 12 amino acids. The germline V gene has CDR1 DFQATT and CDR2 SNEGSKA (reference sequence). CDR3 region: CSARGGEIRYTF. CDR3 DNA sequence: TGCAGTGCTAGGGGCGGGGAAATCCGCTACACCTTC.

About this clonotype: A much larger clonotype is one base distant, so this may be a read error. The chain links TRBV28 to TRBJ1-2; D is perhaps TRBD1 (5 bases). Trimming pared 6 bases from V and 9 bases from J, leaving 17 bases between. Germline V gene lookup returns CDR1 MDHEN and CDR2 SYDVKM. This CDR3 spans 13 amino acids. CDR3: CASRTPGGGCYTF. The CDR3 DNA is TGTGCCAGCAGGACCCCGGGTGGGGGATGCTACACCTTC.

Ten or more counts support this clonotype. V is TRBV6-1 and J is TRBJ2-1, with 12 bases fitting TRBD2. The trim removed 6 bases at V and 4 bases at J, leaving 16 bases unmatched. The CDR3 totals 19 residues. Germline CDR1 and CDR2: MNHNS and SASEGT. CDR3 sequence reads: CASSPLGLAGGPGYNEQFF. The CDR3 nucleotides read TGTGCCAGCAGCCCTCTCGGGCTAGCGGGAGGGCCAGGGTACAATGAGCAGTTCTTC.

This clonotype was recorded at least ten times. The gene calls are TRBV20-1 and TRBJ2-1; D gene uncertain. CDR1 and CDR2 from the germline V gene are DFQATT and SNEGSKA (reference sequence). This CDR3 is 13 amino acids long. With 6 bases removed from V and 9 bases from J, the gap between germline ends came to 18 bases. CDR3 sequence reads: CSAPAFRAGEQFF. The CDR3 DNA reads TGCAGTGCCCCCGCCTTTCGGGCCGGTGAGCAGTTCTTC.

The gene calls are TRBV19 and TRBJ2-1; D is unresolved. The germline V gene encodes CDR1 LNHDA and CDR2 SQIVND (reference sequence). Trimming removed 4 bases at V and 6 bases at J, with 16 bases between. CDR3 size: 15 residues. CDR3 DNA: TGTGCCAGTAGTAACTTTTTTGGCAACCGCAATGAGCAGTTCTTC. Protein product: CASSNFFGNRNEQFF. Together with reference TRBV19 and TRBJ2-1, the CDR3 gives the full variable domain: DGGITQSPKYLFRKEGQNVTLSCEQNLNHDAMYWYRQDPGQGLRLIYYSQIVNDFQKGDIAEGYSVSREKKESFPLTVTSAQKNPTAFYLCASSNFFGNRNEQFFGPGTRLTVL.

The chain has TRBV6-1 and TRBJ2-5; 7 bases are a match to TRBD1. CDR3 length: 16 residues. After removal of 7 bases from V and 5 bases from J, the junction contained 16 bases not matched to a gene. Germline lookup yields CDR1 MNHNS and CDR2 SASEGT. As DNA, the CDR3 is TGTGCCAGCATCCGCCGCTCAGGGGCACAGGGGGAGACCCAGTACTTC. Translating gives CASIRRSGAQGETQYF.

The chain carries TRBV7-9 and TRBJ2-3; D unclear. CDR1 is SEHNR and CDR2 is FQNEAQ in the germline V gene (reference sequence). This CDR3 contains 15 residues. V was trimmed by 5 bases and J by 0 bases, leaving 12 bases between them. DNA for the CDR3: TGTGCCAGCAGCCCGGGTATTGGTAGCACAGATACGCAGTATTTT. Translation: CASSPGIGSTDTQYF.

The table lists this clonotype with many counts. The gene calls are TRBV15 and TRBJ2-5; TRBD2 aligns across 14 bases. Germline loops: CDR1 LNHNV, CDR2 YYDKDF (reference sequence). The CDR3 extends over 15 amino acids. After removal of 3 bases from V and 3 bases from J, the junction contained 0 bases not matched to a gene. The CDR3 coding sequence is TGTGCCACCAGCAGGACTAGCGGGGGGGAAGAGACCCAGTACTTC. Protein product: CATSRTSGGEETQYF.

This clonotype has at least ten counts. CDR3 protein: CATSDSSGQGNNAGELFF. CDR3 sequence (DNA): TGTGCCACCAGTGATTCAAGCGGACAGGGAAATAACGCCGGGGAGCTGTTTTTT. V usage is TRBV24-1 and J usage is TRBJ2-2; 8 nucleotides align to TRBD1. Germline CDR1 is KGHDR and CDR2 is SFDVKD. The CDR3 length is 18 residues. J lost 6 bases, V lost 2 bases, and 13 bases had no gene match.

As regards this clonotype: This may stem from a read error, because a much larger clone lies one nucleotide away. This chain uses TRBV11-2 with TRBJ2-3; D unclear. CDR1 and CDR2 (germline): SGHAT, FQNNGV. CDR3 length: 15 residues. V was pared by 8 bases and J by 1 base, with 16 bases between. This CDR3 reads CASGPRRSGTDTQYF. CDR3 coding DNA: TGTGCCAGCGGCCCCAGGAGATCCGGCACAGATACGCAGTATTTT.

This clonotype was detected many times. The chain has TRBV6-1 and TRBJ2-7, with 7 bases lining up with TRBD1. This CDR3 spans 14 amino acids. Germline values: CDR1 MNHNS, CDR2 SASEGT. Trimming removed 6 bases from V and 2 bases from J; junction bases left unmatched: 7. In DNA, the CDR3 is TGTGCCAGCAGCAGACAGGGTAGTGCCTACGAGCAGTACTTC. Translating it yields CASSRQGSAYEQYF.

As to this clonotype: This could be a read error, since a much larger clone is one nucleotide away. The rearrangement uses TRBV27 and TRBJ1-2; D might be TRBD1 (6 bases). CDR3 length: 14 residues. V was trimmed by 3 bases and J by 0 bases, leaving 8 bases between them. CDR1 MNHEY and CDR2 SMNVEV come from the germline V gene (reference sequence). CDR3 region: CASSFSGANYGYTF. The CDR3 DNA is TGTGCCAGCAGTTTCTCAGGGGCTAACTATGGCTACACCTTC.

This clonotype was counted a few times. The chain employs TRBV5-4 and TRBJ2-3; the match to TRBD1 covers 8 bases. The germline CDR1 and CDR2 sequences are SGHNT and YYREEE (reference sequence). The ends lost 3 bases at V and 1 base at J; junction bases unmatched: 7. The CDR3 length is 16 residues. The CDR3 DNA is TGTGCCAGCAGCTCGGCAGGGGGCAGAGGCACAGATACGCAGTATTTT. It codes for CASSSAGGRGTDTQYF.

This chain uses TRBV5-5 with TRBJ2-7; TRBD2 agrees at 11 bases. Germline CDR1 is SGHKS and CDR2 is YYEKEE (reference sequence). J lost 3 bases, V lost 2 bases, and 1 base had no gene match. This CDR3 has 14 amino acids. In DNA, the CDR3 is TGTGCCAGCAGCTTTGGACTAGCGGGCTACGAGCAGTACGTC. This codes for CASSFGLAGYEQYV.

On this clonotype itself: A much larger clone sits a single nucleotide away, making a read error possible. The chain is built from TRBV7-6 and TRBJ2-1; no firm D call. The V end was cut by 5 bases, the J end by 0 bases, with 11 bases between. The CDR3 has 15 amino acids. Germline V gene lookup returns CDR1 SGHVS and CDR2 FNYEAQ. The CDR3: CASSVTSSSYNEQFF. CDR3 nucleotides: TGTGCCAGCAGCGTGACTTCTAGCTCCTACAATGAGCAGTTCTTC.

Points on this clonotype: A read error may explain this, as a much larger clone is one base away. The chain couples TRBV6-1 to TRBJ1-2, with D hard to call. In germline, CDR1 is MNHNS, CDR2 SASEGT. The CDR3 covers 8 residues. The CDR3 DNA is TGTGCCGCGGGTGGCTACCCCTTC. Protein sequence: CAAGGYPF.